The T cell receptor (beta chain) described here comes from a study of regulatory T cells in long-lasting Graves disease. Study-wide results and limits: Persistent patients shared more public clonotypes (about 2,900) than new patients (966).

Through Arm-PCR of CDR3 regions and iRepertoire HTBI primers, TCR beta libraries were built. Each CDR3 protein is one row after TCRdb ran MiXCR on the multiplex PCR reads. This table has 370,000 or so distinct CDR3 sequences, 15% to 20% appearing once. Per germline, CDR1 SQVTM and CDR2 ANQGSEA. The CDR3 runs 12 residues. V was pared by 6 bases and J by 2 bases, with 10 bases between. With regard to this clonotype: The antigen is unknown.

Documented time point: newly diagnosed GD, antithyroid drugs for less than 3 months. RNA isolated from PBMCs was used to make the TCR library. A further study also used this sample, focusing on T cells in Graves' hyperthyroidism and ophthalmopathy. From that report: HTBI primers were the set used in a first-round RT-PCR of the TCR CDR3.

The rearrangement joins TRBV29-1 to TRBJ1-1; D gene unclear. Sequenced material: peripheral blood mononuclear cells (PBMCs), taken at new diagnosis, from a patient treated with antithyroid drugs. This TCR was sampled from a woman in her late teens or twenties with Graves disease. The CDR3 DNA reads TGCAGCGTGGAGAGAACTAACACTGAAGCTTTCTTT. Encoded protein: CSVERTNTEAFF.